This T cell receptor (beta chain) comes out of a study of blood T cell repertoires in COVID-19. Study at large: Acute-phase and convalescent COVID-19 samples originated in the United States, Italy and Spain. T cells, B-cell-depleted T cells, or PBMCs supplied cDNA or gDNA.

A Seattle source enrolled patients during active infection and followed them longitudinally. Authors' methods: Reference gene primer amplification gave nucleated cell count estimates. The repertoire was sequenced with immunoSEQ multiplex PCR; TCRdb's copy has only in-frame clones and lacks some. That table furnishes V, J and clone size, whereas the DNA furnished D and trimming. The sample records 400,000 or so clones, around 90% being singletons. The trim removed 4 bases at V and 6 bases at J, leaving 9 bases unmatched. This CDR3 has 14 residues. CDR1 GTSNPN and CDR2 SVGIG come from the germline V gene (reference sequence).

The chain recombines TRBV30 with TRBJ1-5; 7 bases line up with TRBD1. The sequence derives from a man aged 18 to 30 with COVID-19, enrolled during active disease. Sequencing was carried out using peripheral blood. As DNA, the CDR3 is TGTGCCTGGAATGCAGGGGGTATCGGTCAGCCCCAGCATTTT. Protein product: CAWNAGGIGQPQHF.